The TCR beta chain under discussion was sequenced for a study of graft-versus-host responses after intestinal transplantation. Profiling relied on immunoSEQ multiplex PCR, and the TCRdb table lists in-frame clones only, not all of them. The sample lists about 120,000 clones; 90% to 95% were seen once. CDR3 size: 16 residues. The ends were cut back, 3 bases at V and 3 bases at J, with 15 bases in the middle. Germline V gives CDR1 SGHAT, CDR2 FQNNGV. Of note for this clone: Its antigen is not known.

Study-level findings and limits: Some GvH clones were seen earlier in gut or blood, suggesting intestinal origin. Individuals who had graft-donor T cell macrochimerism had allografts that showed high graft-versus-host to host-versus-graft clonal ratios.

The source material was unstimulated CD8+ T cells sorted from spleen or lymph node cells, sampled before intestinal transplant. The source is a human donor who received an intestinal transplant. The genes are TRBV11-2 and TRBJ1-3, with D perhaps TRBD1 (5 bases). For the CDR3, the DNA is TGTGCCAGCAGCTTGGGACCAAGTCGGAGTGGAAACACCATATATTTT. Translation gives CASSLGPSRSGNTIYF.